This TCR beta chain was sequenced in a study of Ad26.COV2.S vaccination and SARS-CoV-2 variants. Turning to the study itself: The vaccine Ad26.COV2.S was put into the muscle once, or twice with 56 days between. General study points: Breadth, reportedly substantial, characterized the spike-specific CD8+ and CD4+ T cell responses after vaccination. Vaccine and placebo recipients had comparable breadth of non-spike TCRs.

The sample holds one count of this clone. Antigen specificity is unknown. Trimming took off 5 bases at V and 7 bases at J, with 12 bases between the two ends. The CDR3 covers 12 residues. Germline CDR1 MNHEY, CDR2 SMNVEV (reference sequence). The method was immunoSEQ multiplex PCR; TCRdb's version includes in-frame clones alone and lacks a portion of them. The sample has 400,000 to 450,000 clones, around 90% seen once. Specified treatment: some 20 received Ad26.COV2.S at low or high dose, single or two shots; several received placebo; per-sample allocation not given. Sampling took place 63 days after the first vaccine or placebo injection. Donation came from an adult in Boston who was aged 18-55 years.

The sample in question was peripheral blood, obtained in a trial of Ad26.COV2.S vaccine versus placebo. The clonotype originates from a person aged 18-60 years who received the Ad26.COV2.S COVID-19 vaccine or a placebo. The V and J genes are TRBV27 and TRBJ2-7; D gene uncertain. CDR3 DNA sequence: TGTGCCAGCAGTCCCCAGGTGGGAGAGCAGTACTTC. Its translation: CASSPQVGEQYF.